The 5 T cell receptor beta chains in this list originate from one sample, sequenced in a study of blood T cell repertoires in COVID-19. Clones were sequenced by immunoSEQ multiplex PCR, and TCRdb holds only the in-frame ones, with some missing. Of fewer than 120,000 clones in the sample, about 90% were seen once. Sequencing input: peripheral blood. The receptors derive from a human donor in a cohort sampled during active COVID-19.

The chain's CDR3 is CAISENRNGVNEQFF. The CDR3 DNA reads TGTGCCATCAGTGAGAACCGTAACGGTGTGAATGAGCAGTTCTTC. This rearrangement joins TRBV10-3 to TRBJ2-1; the D is unclear. V was pared by 2 bases and J by 7 bases, with 15 bases between. The CDR3 is made up of 15 amino acids. The germline V gene has CDR1 ENHRY and CDR2 SYGVKD.

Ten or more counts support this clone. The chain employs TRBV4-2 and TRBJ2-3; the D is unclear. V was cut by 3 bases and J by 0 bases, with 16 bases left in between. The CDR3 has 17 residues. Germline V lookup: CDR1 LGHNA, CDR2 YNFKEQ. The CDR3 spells CASSHRAVGSSTDTQYF. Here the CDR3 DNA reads TGTGCCAGCAGCCACCGCGCCGTGGGCTCGAGCACAGATACGCAGTATTTT.

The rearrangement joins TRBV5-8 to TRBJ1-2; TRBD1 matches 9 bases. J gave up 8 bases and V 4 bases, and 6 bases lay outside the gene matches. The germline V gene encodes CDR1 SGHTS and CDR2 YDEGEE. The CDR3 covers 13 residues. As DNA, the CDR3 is TGTGCCAGCAGCGGGGACAGGGTGAGCGGCTACACCTTC. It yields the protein CASSGDRVSGYTF.

The CDR3 reads CASSVAGGGRGETQYF. CDR3 nucleotide sequence: TGTGCCAGCAGCGTAGCTGGGGGGGGGAGAGGGGAGACCCAGTACTTC. The rearrangement links TRBV9 to TRBJ2-5; 7 bases map to TRBD2. The CDR3 extends over 16 amino acids. Germline V gene data show CDR1 as SGDLS and CDR2 as YYNGEE. V shed 0 bases, J shed 5 bases, and the junction held 10 bases outside the gene matches. The whole variable domain, remainder taken from reference TRBV9 and TRBJ2-5, is DSGVTQTPKHLITATGQRVTLRCSPRSGDLSVYWYQQSLDQGLQFLIQYYNGEERAKGNILERFSAQQFPDLHSELNLSSLELGDSALYFCASSVAGGGRGETQYFGPGTRLLVL.

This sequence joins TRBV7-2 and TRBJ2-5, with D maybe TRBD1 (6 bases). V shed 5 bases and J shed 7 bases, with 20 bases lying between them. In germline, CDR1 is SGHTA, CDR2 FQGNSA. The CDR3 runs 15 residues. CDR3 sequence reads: CASSLTPGATGTQYF. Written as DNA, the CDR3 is TGTGCCAGCAGCCTTACTCCTGGGGCGACAGGGACCCAGTACTTC.